This T cell receptor beta chain was captured in a study of T cell repertoires in cytomegalovirus infection. Each CDR3 protein is one row after TCRdb ran MiXCR on the reads. The table has about 770,000 distinct CDR3 sequences, 25% to 30% seen once. This clonotype occurred many times. The target antigen is unknown. Germline is not matched at one junction end, which may reflect a read error. This CDR3 spans 14 amino acids. Germline V gene sequence: CDR1 SGHRS, CDR2 YFSETQ. This TCR came from a human donor in good health (CMV status not recorded). Some clones in this sample may be carry-over from other donors' samples. V usage is TRBV5-1 and J usage is TRBJ2-7; 11 bases agree with TRBD1. Sequenced here: cultured CD8+ T cells from PBMCs, sampled from culture after CMV antigen stimulation. CDR3 region: CASSAGQGAYEQYF. The CDR3 nucleotides read TGTGCCAGTAGTGCGGGACAGGGGGCCTACGAGCAGTACTTC.